The T cell receptor (beta chain) described here comes from a study of CDR3 diversity in severe acne. The CDR3 has 17 amino acids. The V gene's germline CDR1 is SEHNR and CDR2 FQNEAQ (reference sequence). The V end lost 5 bases, the J end lost 2 bases, and 19 bases lay between the germline ends. Each CDR3 protein is one row after TCRdb ran MiXCR on the PCR reads. The sample has more than 85,000 distinct CDR3 sequences, around 54% seen once. This TCR came from a male donor with severe acne vulgaris. The chain employs TRBV7-9 and TRBJ1-5; possible D gene TRBD1, 6 bases. The sample was blood. The CDR3 region has the DNA TGTGCCAGCAGCCCAAATTATACAGGGCGAGGCAATCAGCCCCAGCATTTT. This sequence encodes CASSPNYTGRGNQPQHF.